Below, 26 T cell receptor beta chains from the same sample are listed, as sequenced in a study of blood T cell repertoires in COVID-19. The table came from immunoSEQ multiplex PCR; TCRdb's copy has only in-frame clones and leaves some out. The profile shows about 130,000 clones, around 85% of them singletons. The sample consisted of peripheral blood. The source of these receptors is a human donor in a cohort sampled during active COVID-19.

This rearrangement joins TRBV6-6 to TRBJ1-1, with D hard to call. V dropped 2 bases and J dropped 6 bases, with 10 bases sitting between them. In germline, CDR1 is MNHNY, CDR2 SVGAGI (reference sequence). The CDR3 is 13 amino acids. This CDR3 is CASSYTASSEAFF. The CDR3 coding sequence is TGTGCCAGCAGTTACACAGCCTCGTCTGAAGCTTTCTTT.

The rearrangement joins TRBV2 to TRBJ2-5; 15 bases map to TRBD2. The CDR3 covers 21 residues. Germline assignment: CDR1 SNHLY and CDR2 FYNNEI. V shed 6 bases, J shed 5 bases, and the junction held 22 bases outside the gene matches. Written as DNA, the CDR3 is TGTGCCAGCAGCCCGAGGTTTCCTACCGGGACTAGCGGGAGGAGGTGGGAGACCCAGTACTTC. Amino acid sequence: CASSPRFPTGTSGRRWETQYF.

This rearrangement joins TRBV2 to TRBJ2-5; 7 positions agree with TRBD2. The CDR3 contains 14 residues. The germline CDR1 and CDR2 sequences are SNHLY and FYNNEI. V dropped 0 bases and J dropped 5; count of bases not matched to a gene: 3. CDR3 residues: CASSEAGGLETQYF. The CDR3 region has the DNA TGTGCCAGCAGTGAAGCGGGAGGGCTGGAGACCCAGTACTTC.

V is TRBV19 and J is TRBJ2-5, with D possibly TRBD1 on 5 matching bases. CDR1 and CDR2 (germline): LNHDA, SQIVND (reference sequence). V shed 4 bases and J shed 5 bases, with 14 bases lying between them. The CDR3 has 14 residues. CDR3 in amino acids: CASSRGLIGETQYF. CDR3 DNA: TGTGCCAGTAGTAGGGGCCTTATCGGGGAGACCCAGTACTTC.

V and J are TRBV11-2 and TRBJ2-7, with D perhaps TRBD2 (5 bases). Trimming left V 5 bases short and J 0 bases short, with 11 bases between. This CDR3 has 14 amino acids. Germline V gives CDR1 SGHAT, CDR2 FQNNGV. Here the CDR3 reads CASSRRGFSYEQYV. In nucleotides, the CDR3 is TGTGCCAGCAGCCGTCGGGGATTCTCCTACGAGCAGTACGTC.

V is TRBV20-1 and J is TRBJ1-6; TRBD1 matches 7 bases. V gave up 3 bases and J gave up 5 bases; unmatched junction bases: 19. CDR3 length: 19 residues. The germline V gene has CDR1 DFQATT and CDR2 SNEGSKA (reference sequence). For the CDR3, the DNA is TGCAGTGCTAGTAGTCCGGGACAGAGGTCAGGGCAGGATAATTCACCCCTCCACTTT. Translated, it gives CSASSPGQRSGQDNSPLHF.

The chain joins TRBV5-1 to TRBJ2-5, with 10 bases identical to TRBD2. The CDR3 is 16 amino acids. Germline CDR1 and CDR2: SGHRS and YFSETQ. The V and J ends lost 3 bases and 5 bases, in that order; junction bases with no gene match: 10. The CDR3 protein is CASSSLGAGGVETQYF. The CDR3 DNA reads as TGCGCCAGCAGCTCCCTCGGAGCGGGAGGGGTTGAGACCCAGTACTTC.

This clone was seen a handful of times. V gene TRBV11-3 combines with J gene TRBJ1-2; D gene uncertain. The ends were cut back, 3 bases at V and 2 bases at J, with 13 bases in the middle. Germline V gives CDR1 SGHNT, CDR2 YENEEA. This CDR3 is built from 15 residues. CDR3 sequence: CASSFNSIANYGYTF. The CDR3 nucleotides are TGTGCCAGCAGCTTTAATAGTATTGCCAACTATGGCTACACCTTC.

The chain has TRBV6-5 and TRBJ1-2, with D possibly TRBD1 on 6 matching bases. Trimming stripped 0 bases from V and 8 bases from J, with 10 bases between. The CDR3 extends over 13 amino acids. CDR1 is MNHEY, CDR2 SVGAGI, per germline. The CDR3 spells CASSYSGGQGYTF. The CDR3 DNA sequence: TGTGCCAGCAGTTACTCGGGGGGGCAGGGCTACACCTTC.

The genes are TRBV28 and TRBJ1-2; D possibly corresponds to TRBD1 (6 bases). Between the trimmed V and J ends, which lost 6 bases and 2 bases, there was a span of 16 bases. The CDR3 runs 15 residues. The V gene's germline CDR1 is MDHEN and CDR2 SYDVKM. The DNA for the CDR3 is TGTGCCAGCAGCCCCATGAGGGGGGGAAACTATGGCTACACCTTC. The encoded protein is CASSPMRGGNYGYTF.

This clone was picked up a small number of times. CDR3 residues: CASSSRDGGIYEQYF. The CDR3 coding sequence is TGTGCCAGCAGTTCTCGGGACGGGGGAATATACGAGCAGTACTTC. The genes are TRBV5-4 and TRBJ2-7, with D maybe TRBD2 (6 bases). V was pared by 5 bases and J by 4 bases, with 19 bases between. This CDR3 contains 15 residues. In germline, CDR1 is SGHNT, CDR2 YYREEE (reference sequence).

This chain connects TRBV14 to TRBJ1-6; no clear D gene. Between the trimmed V and J ends, which lost 0 bases and 9 bases, there was a span of 6 bases. Germline V gene data show CDR1 as SGHDN and CDR2 as FVKESK. The CDR3 contains 13 residues. In DNA, the CDR3 is TGTGCCAGCAGCCAAGATCTTGTTTCACCCCTCCACTTT. Protein sequence: CASSQDLVSPLHF.

V usage is TRBV13 and J usage is TRBJ1-2; D is unresolved. Germline V gene lookup returns CDR1 PRHDT and CDR2 FYEKMQ (reference sequence). The V gene lost 1 base and the J gene lost 4 bases, with 22 bases spanning the gap. The CDR3 has 18 amino acids. The CDR3: CASSLEWAGPRGIYGYTF. The CDR3 DNA sequence: TGTGCCAGCAGCTTAGAGTGGGCAGGCCCCCGTGGTATCTATGGCTACACCTTC.

J is TRBJ2-1 and V is TRBV5-1; TRBD1 matches 9 bases. This CDR3 comprises 15 residues. Germline CDR1 and CDR2: SGHRS and YFSETQ. The ends lost 2 bases at V and 2 bases at J; junction bases unmatched: 2. In DNA, the CDR3 is TGCGCCAGCAGCTTACAGGGGGCCACCTACAATGAGCAGTTCTTC. Amino acid sequence: CASSLQGATYNEQFF. The full variable domain, in which reference TRBV5-1 and TRBJ2-1 provide the parts outside the CDR3, is KAGVTQTPRYLIKTRGQQVTLSCSPISGHRSVSWYQQTPGQGLQFLFEYFSETQRNKGNFPGRFSGRQFSNSRSEMNVSTLELGDSALYLCASSLQGATYNEQFFGPGTRLTVL.

The chain uses TRBV15 and TRBJ1-5; tentative D call: TRBD1 (6 bases). Germline CDR1 and CDR2: LNHNV and YYDKDF (reference sequence). CDR3 size: 15 residues. Trimming took 0 bases from V and 5 from J, leaving 11 bases between them. The CDR3, as DNA: TGTGCCACCAGCAGAGAGGGCAGGGGAGATCAGCCCCAGCATTTT. This encodes CATSREGRGDQPQHF.

The CDR3 sequence is CSVEGAMRTEAFF. In nucleotides, the CDR3 is TGCAGCGTTGAGGGGGCGATGAGGACTGAAGCTTTCTTT. The chain couples TRBV29-1 to TRBJ1-1, with D possibly TRBD1 on 6 matching bases. V shed 3 bases and J shed 5 bases, with 13 bases lying between them. Germline V gene lookup returns CDR1 SQVTM and CDR2 ANQGSEA. The CDR3 has 13 amino acids.

This clone was picked up a small number of times. The chain has TRBV5-5 and TRBJ1-5; 9 bases match TRBD1. The germline V gene has CDR1 SGHKS and CDR2 YYEKEE (reference sequence). Trimming removed 3 bases from V and 6 bases from J; junction bases left unmatched: 1. This CDR3 has 13 residues. The CDR3 DNA is TGTGCCAGCAGCTGGACAGGGGTTCAGCCCCAGCATTTT. Translated, it gives CASSWTGVQPQHF.

In this sample, this clone turned up a few times. The chain recombines TRBV6-6 with TRBJ1-3; TRBD1 matches at 8 bases. This CDR3 region has 15 residues. Germline V gives CDR1 MNHNY, CDR2 SVGAGI (reference sequence). V lost 0 bases and J lost 5; bases outside the gene matches: 3. The CDR3 here is CASSYSQGARNTIYF. As DNA, the CDR3 is TGTGCCAGCAGTTACTCCCAGGGGGCTAGAAACACCATATATTTT.

The V call is TRBV19, the J call TRBJ1-4; 9 positions agree with TRBD1. Germline CDR1 LNHDA, CDR2 SQIVND (reference sequence). CDR3 length: 14 amino acids. The trim removed 4 bases at V and 8 bases at J, leaving 5 bases unmatched. The CDR3: CASSTQGAREKLFF. The DNA of the CDR3 is TGTGCCAGTAGTACACAGGGGGCTCGAGAAAAACTGTTTTTT.

The sample holds many counts of this clone. The rearrangement links TRBV18 to TRBJ1-2; no clear D gene. CDR3 length: 15 residues. Germline lookup yields CDR1 KGHSH and CDR2 LQKENI. Trimming pared 6 bases from V and 0 bases from J, leaving 14 bases between. CDR3 nucleotide sequence: TGTGCCAGCTCCCCGGAGGCCGCGGCTAACTATGGCTACACCTTC. The encoded protein is CASSPEAAANYGYTF.

V gene TRBV19 combines with J gene TRBJ1-3, with no clear D. Germline CDR1 is LNHDA and CDR2 is SQIVND (reference sequence). V lost 10 bases to trimming and J lost 4 bases, with 11 bases between them. The CDR3 runs to 12 residues. CDR3 nucleotides: TGTGCCACCTCCTATTCGGGAAACACCATATATTTT. Protein product: CATSYSGNTIYF. Looking up the rest from reference TRBV19 and TRBJ1-3 gives the full variable domain: DGGITQSPKYLFRKEGQNVTLSCEQNLNHDAMYWYRQDPGQGLRLIYYSQIVNDFQKGDIAEGYSVSREKKESFPLTVTSAQKNPTAFYLCATSYSGNTIYFGEGSWLTVV.

CDR3 DNA sequence: TGTGCCAGCTCACCGGGGCAGGGGCCCCCCCCTACGGGGGAGCAGTACGTC. It translates to CASSPGQGPPPTGEQYV. The chain uses TRBV18 and TRBJ2-7, with D perhaps matching TRBD1 (6 bases). CDR1 is KGHSH, CDR2 LQKENI, per germline. There are 17 residues in the CDR3. V was pared by 3 bases and J by 7 bases, with 25 bases between.

This clone was found a few times. V usage is TRBV6-1 and J usage is TRBJ1-6, with TRBD1 matching 7 bases. The CDR3 is made up of 13 amino acids. V dropped 1 base and J dropped 13; count of bases not matched to a gene: 4. Germline V lookup: CDR1 MNHNS, CDR2 SASEGT. The CDR3 protein is CASSEEGARPLHF. In DNA, the CDR3 is TGTGCCAGCAGTGAAGAGGGGGCACGGCCCCTCCACTTT.

This chain's CDR3 is CASSVEVTGGTEAFF. The DNA of the CDR3 is TGTGCCAGCAGCGTAGAAGTCACAGGGGGCACTGAAGCTTTCTTT. The chain is built from TRBV9 and TRBJ1-1, with TRBD1 identical over 8 bases. The CDR3 has 15 residues. The V segment lost 0 bases and the J segment 4 bases; nucleotides outside the gene matches: 5. Germline-derived CDR1 and CDR2 are SGDLS and YYNGEE.

V and J are TRBV5-1 and TRBJ1-3, with D possibly matching TRBD1 (5 bases). The CDR3 contains 15 residues. The V end was cut by 4 bases, the J end by 0 bases, with 11 bases between. Germline V gene data show CDR1 as SGHRS and CDR2 as YFSETQ. CDR3: CASSDGTFSGNTIYF. Written as DNA, the CDR3 is TGCGCCAGCAGCGACGGGACTTTCTCTGGAAACACCATATATTTT. Complete variable domain (other parts from reference TRBV5-1 and TRBJ1-3): KAGVTQTPRYLIKTRGQQVTLSCSPISGHRSVSWYQQTPGQGLQFLFEYFSETQRNKGNFPGRFSGRQFSNSRSEMNVSTLELGDSALYLCASSDGTFSGNTIYFGEGSWLTVV.

The V call is TRBV9, the J call TRBJ1-5; D call uncertain. V lost 3 bases and J lost 1, with 8 bases in between. CDR1 SGDLS and CDR2 YYNGEE come from the germline V gene. The CDR3 loop spans 14 amino acids. The CDR3 region has the DNA TGTGCCAGCAGCGCAGAACAGAGCAATCAGCCCCAGCATTTT. Translating it yields CASSAEQSNQPQHF.